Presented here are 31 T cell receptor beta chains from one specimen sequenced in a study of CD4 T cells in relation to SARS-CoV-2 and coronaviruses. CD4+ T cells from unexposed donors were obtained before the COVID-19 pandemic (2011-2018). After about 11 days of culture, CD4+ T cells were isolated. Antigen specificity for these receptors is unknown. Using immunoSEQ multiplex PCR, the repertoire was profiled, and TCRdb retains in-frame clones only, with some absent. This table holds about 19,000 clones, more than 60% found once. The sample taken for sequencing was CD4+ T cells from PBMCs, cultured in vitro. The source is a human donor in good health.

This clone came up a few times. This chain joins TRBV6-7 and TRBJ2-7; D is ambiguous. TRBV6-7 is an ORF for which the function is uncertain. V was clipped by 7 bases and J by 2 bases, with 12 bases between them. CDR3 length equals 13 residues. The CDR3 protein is CASTSRTAYEQYF. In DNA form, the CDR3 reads TGTGCCAGCACCTCAAGGACGGCCTACGAGCAGTACTTC.

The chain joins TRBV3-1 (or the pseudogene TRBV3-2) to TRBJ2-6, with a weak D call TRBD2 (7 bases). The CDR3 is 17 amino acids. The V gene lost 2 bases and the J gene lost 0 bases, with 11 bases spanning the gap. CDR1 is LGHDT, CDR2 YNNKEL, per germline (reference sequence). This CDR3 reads CASSQNGGASGANVLTF. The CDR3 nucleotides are TGTGCCAGCAGCCAAAATGGGGGGGCCTCTGGGGCCAACGTCCTGACTTTC.

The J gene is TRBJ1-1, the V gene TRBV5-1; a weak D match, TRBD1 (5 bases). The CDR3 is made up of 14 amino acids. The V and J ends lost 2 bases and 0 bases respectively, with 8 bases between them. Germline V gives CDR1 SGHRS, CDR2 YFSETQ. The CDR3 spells CASSFQGVNTEAFF. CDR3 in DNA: TGCGCCAGCAGCTTCCAGGGCGTGAACACTGAAGCTTTCTTT.

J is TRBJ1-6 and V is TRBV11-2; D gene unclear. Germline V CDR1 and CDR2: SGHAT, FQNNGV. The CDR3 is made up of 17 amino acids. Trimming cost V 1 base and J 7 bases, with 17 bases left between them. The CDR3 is CASSLVPGSPWNSPLHF. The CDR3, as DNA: TGTGCCAGCAGCTTAGTACCGGGCTCCCCGTGGAATTCACCCCTCCACTTT.

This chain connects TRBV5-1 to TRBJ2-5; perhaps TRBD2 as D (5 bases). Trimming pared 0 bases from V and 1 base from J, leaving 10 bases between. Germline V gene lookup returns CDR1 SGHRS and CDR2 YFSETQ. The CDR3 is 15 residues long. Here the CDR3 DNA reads TGCGCCAGCAGCTTGGGGGGAGAATTCCAAGAGACCCAGTACTTC. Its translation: CASSLGGEFQETQYF.

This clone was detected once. The CDR3 nucleotides are TGTGCCAGCAGTGAACAGGGGGGGACTGAAGCTTTCTTT. It translates to CASSEQGGTEAFF. V and J are TRBV25-1 and TRBJ1-1; the match to TRBD1 covers 7 bases. CDR1 is MGHDK and CDR2 is SYGVNS in the germline V gene. The CDR3 spans 13 residues. J lost 5 bases, V lost 2 bases, and 2 bases had no gene match.

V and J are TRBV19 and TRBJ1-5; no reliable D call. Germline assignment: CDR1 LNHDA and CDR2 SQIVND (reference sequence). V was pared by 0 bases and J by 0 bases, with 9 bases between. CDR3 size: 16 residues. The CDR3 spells CASSIEAGYSNQPQHF. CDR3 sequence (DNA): TGTGCCAGTAGTATAGAGGCAGGTTATAGCAATCAGCCCCAGCATTTT.

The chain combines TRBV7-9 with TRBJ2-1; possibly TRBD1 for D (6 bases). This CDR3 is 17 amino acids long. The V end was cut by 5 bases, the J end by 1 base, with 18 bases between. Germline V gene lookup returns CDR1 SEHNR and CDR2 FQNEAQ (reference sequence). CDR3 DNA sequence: TGTGCCAGCAGCCCCCCCCCAACAGGGATTTCCTACAATGAGCAGTTCTTC. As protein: CASSPPPTGISYNEQFF. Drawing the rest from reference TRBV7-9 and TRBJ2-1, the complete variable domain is DTGVSQNPRHKITKRGQNVTFRCDPISEHNRLYWYRQTLGQGPEFLTYFQNEAQLEKSRLLSDRFSAERPKGSFSTLEIQRTEQGDSAMYLCASSPPPTGISYNEQFFGPGTRLTVL.

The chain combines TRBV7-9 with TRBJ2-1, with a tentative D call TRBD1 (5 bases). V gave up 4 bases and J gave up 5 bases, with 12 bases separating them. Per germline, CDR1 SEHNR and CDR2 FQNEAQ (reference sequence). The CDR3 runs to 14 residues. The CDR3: CASSSRASNNEQFF. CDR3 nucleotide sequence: TGTGCCAGCAGCTCCAGGGCGTCCAACAATGAGCAGTTCTTC.

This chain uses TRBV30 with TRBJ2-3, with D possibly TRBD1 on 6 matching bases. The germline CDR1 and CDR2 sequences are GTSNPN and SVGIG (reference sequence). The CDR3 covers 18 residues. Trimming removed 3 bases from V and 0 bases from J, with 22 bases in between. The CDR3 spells CAWSTTTLGAASTDTQYF. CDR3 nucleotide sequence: TGTGCCTGGAGCACCACCACATTGGGGGCGGCTAGCACAGATACGCAGTATTTT. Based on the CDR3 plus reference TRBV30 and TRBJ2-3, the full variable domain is SQTIHQWPATLVQPVGSPLSLECTVEGTSNPNLYWYRQAAGRGLQLLFYSVGIGQISSEVPQNLSASRPQDRQFILSSKKLLLSDSGFYLCAWSTTTLGAASTDTQYFGPGTRLTVL.

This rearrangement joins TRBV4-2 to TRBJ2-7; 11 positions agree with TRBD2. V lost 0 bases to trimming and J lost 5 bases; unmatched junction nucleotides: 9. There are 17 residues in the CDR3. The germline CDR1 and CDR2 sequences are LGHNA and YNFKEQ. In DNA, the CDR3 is TGTGCCAGCAGCCAAGAGCCCGGGGCTAGCGGGAGGCACGAGCAGTACTTC. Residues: CASSQEPGASGRHEQYF.

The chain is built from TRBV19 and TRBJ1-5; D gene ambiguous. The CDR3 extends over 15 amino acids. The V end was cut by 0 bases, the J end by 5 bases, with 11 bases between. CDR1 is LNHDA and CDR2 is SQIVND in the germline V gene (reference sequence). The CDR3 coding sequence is TGTGCCAGTAGTATAGAAACCAGTCTGGATCAGCCCCAGCATTTT. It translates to CASSIETSLDQPQHF. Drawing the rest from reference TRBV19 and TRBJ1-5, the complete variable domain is DGGITQSPKYLFRKEGQNVTLSCEQNLNHDAMYWYRQDPGQGLRLIYYSQIVNDFQKGDIAEGYSVSREKKESFPLTVTSAQKNPTAFYLCASSIETSLDQPQHFGDGTRLSIL.

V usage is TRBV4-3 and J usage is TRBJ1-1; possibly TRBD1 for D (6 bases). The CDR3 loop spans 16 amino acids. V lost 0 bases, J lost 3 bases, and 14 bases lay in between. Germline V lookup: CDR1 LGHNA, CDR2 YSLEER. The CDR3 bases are TGCGCCAGCAGCCAAGACAGACAGGAACAATACACTGAAGCTTTCTTT. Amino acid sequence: CASSQDRQEQYTEAFF.

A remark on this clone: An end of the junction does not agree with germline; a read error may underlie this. Here the CDR3 reads CKGRGYTF. Written as DNA, the CDR3 is TGCAAGGGTCGCGGCTACACCTTC. The chain recombines TRBV11-3 with TRBJ1-2; D unresolved. The CDR3 is 8 amino acids. CDR1 is SGHNT and CDR2 is YENEEA in the germline V gene.

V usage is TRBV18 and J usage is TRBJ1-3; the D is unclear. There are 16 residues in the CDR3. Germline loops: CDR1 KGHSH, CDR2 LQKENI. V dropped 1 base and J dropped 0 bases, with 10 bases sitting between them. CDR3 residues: CASSPRVIGSGNTIYF. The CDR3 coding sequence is TGTGCCAGCTCACCACGGGTTATCGGCTCTGGAAACACCATATATTTT.

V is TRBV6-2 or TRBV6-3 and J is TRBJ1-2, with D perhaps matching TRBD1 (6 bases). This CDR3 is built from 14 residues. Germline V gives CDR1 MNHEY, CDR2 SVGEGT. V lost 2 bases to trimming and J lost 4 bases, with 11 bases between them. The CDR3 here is CASSYARGLYGYTF. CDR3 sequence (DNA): TGTGCCAGCAGTTACGCTCGGGGGCTCTATGGCTACACCTTC.

Here the CDR3 reads CASSPLRTEGYTF. The CDR3 DNA reads TGTGCCAGCTCACCATTGAGGACAGAGGGCTACACCTTC. V and J are TRBV18 and TRBJ1-2, with a possible D match to TRBD1 (6 bases). The CDR3 loop spans 13 amino acids. V lost 2 bases and J lost 8, with 12 bases in between. Germline lookup yields CDR1 KGHSH and CDR2 LQKENI. Combining the CDR3 with reference TRBV18 and TRBJ1-2 gives the whole variable domain NAGVMQNPRHLVRRRGQEARLRCSPMKGHSHVYWYRQLPEEGLKFMVYLQKENIIDESGMPKERFSAEFPKEGPSILRIQQVVRGDSAAYFCASSPLRTEGYTFGSGTRLTVV.

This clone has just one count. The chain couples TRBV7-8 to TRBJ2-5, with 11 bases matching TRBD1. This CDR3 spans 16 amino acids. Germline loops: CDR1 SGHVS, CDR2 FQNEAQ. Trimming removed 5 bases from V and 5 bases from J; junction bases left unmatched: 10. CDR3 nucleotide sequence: TGTGCCAGCAGCCCTCCGGGACAGGGGGGATCGGAGACCCAGTACTTC. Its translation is CASSPPGQGGSETQYF. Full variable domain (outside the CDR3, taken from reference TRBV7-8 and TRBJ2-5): GAGVSQSPRYKVAKRGQDVALRCDPISGHVSLFWYQQALGQGPEFLTYFQNEAQLDKSGLPSDRFFAERPEGSVSTLKIQRTQQEDSAVYLCASSPPGQGGSETQYFGPGTRLLVL.

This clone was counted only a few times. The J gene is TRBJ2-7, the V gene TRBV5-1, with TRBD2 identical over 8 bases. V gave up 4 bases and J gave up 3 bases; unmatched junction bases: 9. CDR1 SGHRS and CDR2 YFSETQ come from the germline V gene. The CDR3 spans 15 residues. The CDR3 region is CASSPHSGTRYEQYF. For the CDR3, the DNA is TGCGCCAGCAGCCCTCATAGCGGGACCCGCTACGAGCAGTACTTC.

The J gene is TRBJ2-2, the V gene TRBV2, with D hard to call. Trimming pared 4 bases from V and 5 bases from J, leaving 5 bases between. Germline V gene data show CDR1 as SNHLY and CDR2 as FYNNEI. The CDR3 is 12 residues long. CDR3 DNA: TGTGCCAGCAGTGGCGAGACCGGGGAGCTGTTTTTT. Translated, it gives CASSGETGELFF.

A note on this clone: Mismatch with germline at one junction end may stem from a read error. This chain's CDR3 is CASSEAGNTIYF. CDR3 sequence (DNA): TGTGCCAGCAGCGAAGCGGGAAACACCATATATTTT. The J gene is TRBJ1-3, the V gene TRBV2, with no clear D. The V gene's germline CDR1 is SNHLY and CDR2 FYNNEI. The CDR3 is 12 residues long. Together with reference TRBV2 and TRBJ1-3, the CDR3 gives the full variable domain: EPEVTQTPSHQVTQMGQEVILRCVPISNHLYFYWYRQILGQKVEFLVSFYNNEISEKSEIFDDQFSVERPDGSNFTLKIRSTKLEDSAMYFCASSEAGNTIYFGEGSWLTVV.

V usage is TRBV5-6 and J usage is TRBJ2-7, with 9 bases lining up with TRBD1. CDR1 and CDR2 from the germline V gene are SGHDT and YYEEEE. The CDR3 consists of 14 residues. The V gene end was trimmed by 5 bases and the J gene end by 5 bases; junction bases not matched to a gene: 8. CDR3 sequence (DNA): TGTGCCAGCAGGACAGGACAGGGGAGGGACGAGCAGTACTTC. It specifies CASRTGQGRDEQYF.

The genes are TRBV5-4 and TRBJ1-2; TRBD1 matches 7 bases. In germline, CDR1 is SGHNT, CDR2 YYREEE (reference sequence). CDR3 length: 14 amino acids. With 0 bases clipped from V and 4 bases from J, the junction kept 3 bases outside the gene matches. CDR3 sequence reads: CASSLAGTAYGYTF. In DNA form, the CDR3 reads TGTGCCAGCAGCTTGGCCGGGACAGCCTATGGCTACACCTTC.

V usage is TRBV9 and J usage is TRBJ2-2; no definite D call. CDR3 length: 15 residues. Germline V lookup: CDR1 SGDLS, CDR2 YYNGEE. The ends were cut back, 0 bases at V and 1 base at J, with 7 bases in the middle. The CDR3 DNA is TGTGCCAGCAGCGTAGGGATTCAGAACACCGGGGAGCTGTTTTTT. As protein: CASSVGIQNTGELFF.

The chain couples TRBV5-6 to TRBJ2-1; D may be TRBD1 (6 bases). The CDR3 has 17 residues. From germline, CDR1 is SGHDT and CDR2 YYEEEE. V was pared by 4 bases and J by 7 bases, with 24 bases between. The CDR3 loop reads CASSPATGMVLKNEQFF. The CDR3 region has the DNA TGTGCCAGCAGCCCTGCTACAGGGATGGTTTTAAAGAATGAGCAGTTCTTC.

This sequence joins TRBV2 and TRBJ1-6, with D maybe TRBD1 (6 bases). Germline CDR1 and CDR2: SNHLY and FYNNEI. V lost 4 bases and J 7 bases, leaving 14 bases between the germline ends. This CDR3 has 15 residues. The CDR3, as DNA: TGTGCCAGCAGTGGGGGGGCCACGAGAAATTCACCCCTCCACTTT. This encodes CASSGGATRNSPLHF.

The CDR3, as DNA: TGTGCCAGCAGCTTAGACCTCAGTGAAGCTTTCTTT. Translating gives CASSLDLSEAFF. The chain recombines TRBV7-9 with TRBJ1-1; the D is unclear. CDR1 is SEHNR, CDR2 FQNEAQ, per germline (reference sequence). V was trimmed by 1 base and J by 7 bases, leaving 7 bases between them. The CDR3 consists of 12 residues.

CDR3 DNA sequence: TGTGCCAGCAGCCTTCTACCCCAAGGCCCTGGGGCCAACGTCCTGACTTTC. Residues: CASSLLPQGPGANVLTF. The chain is built from TRBV7-2 and TRBJ2-6; D is unresolved. The V end was cut by 5 bases, the J end by 2 bases, with 16 bases between. The germline V gene encodes CDR1 SGHTA and CDR2 FQGNSA. The CDR3 has 17 amino acids.

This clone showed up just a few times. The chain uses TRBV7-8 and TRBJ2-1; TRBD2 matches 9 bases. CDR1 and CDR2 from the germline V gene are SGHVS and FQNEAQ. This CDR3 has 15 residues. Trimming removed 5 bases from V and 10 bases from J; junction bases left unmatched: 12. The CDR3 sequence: CASSRGGRALGEQFF. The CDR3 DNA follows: TGTGCCAGCAGCCGAGGCGGGAGGGCTCTGGGCGAGCAGTTCTTC.

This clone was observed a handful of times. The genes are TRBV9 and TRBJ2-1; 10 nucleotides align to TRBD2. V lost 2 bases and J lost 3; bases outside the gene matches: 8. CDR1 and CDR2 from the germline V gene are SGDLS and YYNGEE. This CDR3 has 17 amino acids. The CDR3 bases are TGTGCCAGCAGCGTCGGGCTAGCGGGGGCCTACTACAATGAGCAGTTCTTC. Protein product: CASSVGLAGAYYNEQFF.

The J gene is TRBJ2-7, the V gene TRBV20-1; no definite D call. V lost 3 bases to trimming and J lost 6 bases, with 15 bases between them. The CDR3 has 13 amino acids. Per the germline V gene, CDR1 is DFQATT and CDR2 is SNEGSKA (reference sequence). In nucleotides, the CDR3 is TGCAGTGCTAGTTGGCTGACGGAACCCGAGCAGTACTTC. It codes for CSASWLTEPEQYF.